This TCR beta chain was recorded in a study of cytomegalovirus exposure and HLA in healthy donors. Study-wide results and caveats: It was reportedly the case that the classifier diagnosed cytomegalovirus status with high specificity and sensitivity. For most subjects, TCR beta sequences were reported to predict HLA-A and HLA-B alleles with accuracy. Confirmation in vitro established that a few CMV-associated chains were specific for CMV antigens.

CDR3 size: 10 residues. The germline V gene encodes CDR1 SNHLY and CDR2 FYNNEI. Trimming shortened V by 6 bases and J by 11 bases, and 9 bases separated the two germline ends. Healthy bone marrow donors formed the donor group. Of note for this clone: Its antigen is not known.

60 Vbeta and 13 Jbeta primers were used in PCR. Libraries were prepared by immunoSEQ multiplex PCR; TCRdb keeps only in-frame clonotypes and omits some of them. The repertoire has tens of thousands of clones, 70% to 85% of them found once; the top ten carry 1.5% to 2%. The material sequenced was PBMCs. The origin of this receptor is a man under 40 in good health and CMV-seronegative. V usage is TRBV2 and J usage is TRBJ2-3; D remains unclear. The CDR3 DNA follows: TGTGCCAGCAGGGATCCGGGGCAGTATTTT. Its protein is CASRDPGQYF.